The source of this T cell receptor (beta chain) is a study of cytomegalovirus exposure and HLA in healthy donors. The primer mix had 60 Vbeta and 13 Jbeta primers. The method was immunoSEQ multiplex PCR; TCRdb's version includes in-frame clones alone and lacks a portion of them. This sample has approximately 220,000 clones, with approximately 88% found just once. Study-wide results and limits: The listing of roughly 160 TCR beta chains classed them as cytomegalovirus-associated.

As regards this clone: Its antigen is not known.

Germline assignment: CDR1 MNHEY and CDR2 SVGAGI. J gave up 4 bases and V 2 bases, and 1 base lay outside the gene matches. This CDR3 is 13 amino acids long. This chain links TRBV6-5 with TRBJ2-5; 7 bases are a match to TRBD1. The sequenced sample was PBMCs. The sequence derives from a boy between 2 and 15 years old in good health and CMV-seronegative. The CDR3 bases are TGTGCCAGCAGTTACAGGGGGCGAGAGACCCAGTACTTC. This gives the protein CASSYRGRETQYF.